This TCR beta chain was identified during a study of cytomegalovirus exposure and HLA in healthy donors. Vbeta (60) and Jbeta (13) primers were used in the PCR. TCRdb keeps only in-frame clones here, not all; method: immunoSEQ multiplex PCR. The profile shows 85,000 to 130,000 clones, about 77% of them singletons. The germline V and J ends were trimmed by 2 bases and 4 bases, with 5 bases remaining between them. The germline V gene encodes CDR1 SEHNR and CDR2 FQNEAQ (reference sequence). The CDR3 runs 12 residues. Broader study findings: Later analysis associated a missense DCLRE1C variant with TCR beta V- and J-gene trimming. HLA restriction was apparent for most CMV-associated TCR beta chains in a later analysis.

Regarding this clone: The target antigen is unknown.

This TCR derives from a woman aged 18-35 years in good health and CMV-seropositive. The sequenced sample consisted of PBMCs. The chain employs TRBV7-9 and TRBJ1-1; D unresolved. In nucleotides, the CDR3 is TGTGCCAGCAGCTTATGGCTCACTGAAGCTTTCTTT. Encoded protein: CASSLWLTEAFF.